A selection of T cell receptor beta chains follows, all from one sample in a study of CD8+ T cells in alopecia areata. Here immunoSEQ multiplex PCR was the method, and the copy in TCRdb shows in-frame clones only, minus some. The data show about 200,000 clones, roughly two fifths seen once. This specimen consisted of CD4+ T cells sorted from blood, obtained at week 34, from a patient treated with tofacitinib. The receptors shown here come from a human donor with alopecia areata. Each CDR3 is given with its conserved first and last residue. Each record gives: CDR3 DNA, CDR3 protein, J gene, V gene, D gene, clone size. The D gene is left open where the match is weak. For some rows the clone size is stated as once, few or many, or as a class when expanded; others skip it.

CDR3 DNA: TGTGCCAGCAGCGTAGGGTCAGGGCGAGAGACCCAGTACTTC; CDR3 protein: CASSVGSGRETQYF; J gene: TRBJ2-5; V gene: TRBV9; D gene: .; clone size: .
CDR3 DNA: TGTGCCAGCAGTTACGCCGCGAGGGCCACACTCGAGACCCAGTACTTC; CDR3 protein: CASSYAARATLETQYF; J gene: TRBJ2-5; V gene: TRBV6-5; D gene: .; clone size: few
CDR3 DNA: TGTGCCAGCAGCCTCCGACAGGACTATGGCTACACCTTC; CDR3 protein: CASSLRQDYGYTF; J gene: TRBJ1-2; V gene: TRBV7-9; D gene: .; clone size: .
CDR3 DNA: TGTGCCAGCAGCTTCCTGACAGGGCAAGGGAGGGAGCTGTTTTTT; CDR3 protein: CASSFLTGQGRELFF; J gene: TRBJ2-2; V gene: TRBV9; D gene: TRBD1; clone size: few
CDR3 DNA: TGCGCCAGCAGTCAATCCCGGGGTCGAAACCGGGACGTAAATCAGCCCCAGCATTTT; CDR3 protein: CASSQSRGRNRDVNQPQHF; J gene: TRBJ1-5; V gene: TRBV23-1; D gene: .; clone size: once
CDR3 DNA: TGTGCCAGCAGCGTTACCGGGAGTAAGAATGAGCAGTTCTTC; CDR3 protein: CASSVTGSKNEQFF; J gene: TRBJ2-1; V gene: TRBV9; D gene: .; clone size: few
CDR3 DNA: TGCGCCAGCACCGCGCGGGCTGAGAAGACGAACACCGGGGAGCTGTTTTTT; CDR3 protein: CASTARAEKTNTGELFF; J gene: TRBJ2-2; V gene: TRBV5-1; D gene: .; clone size: .
CDR3 DNA: TGTGCCAGCAGTTACTCGTGGGCTACTAATGAAAAACTGTTTTTT; CDR3 protein: CASSYSWATNEKLFF; J gene: TRBJ1-4; V gene: TRBV6-5; D gene: .; clone size: few
CDR3 DNA: TGCGCCAGCAGCCTCTGGGAGGACAGGAGCAATAATTCACCCCTCCACTTT; CDR3 protein: CASSLWEDRSNNSPLHF; J gene: TRBJ1-6; V gene: TRBV4-1; D gene: TRBD1; clone size: .
CDR3 DNA: TGTGCCAGCAGCCGGACAGGGGACCCCTACGAGCAGTACTTC; CDR3 protein: CASSRTGDPYEQYF; J gene: TRBJ2-7; V gene: TRBV7-9; D gene: TRBD1; clone size: once
CDR3 DNA: TGTGCCAGCAGCGTAGGCCGGGGCGAGCAGTACTTC; CDR3 protein: CASSVGRGEQYF; J gene: TRBJ2-7; V gene: TRBV2; D gene: .; clone size: .
CDR3 DNA: TGTGCCTGGAGTAGGACGCACTACAATGAGCAGTTCTTC; CDR3 protein: CAWSRTHYNEQFF; J gene: TRBJ2-1; V gene: TRBV30; D gene: .; clone size: .
CDR3 DNA: TGTGCCAGCATCGCTTCAAGACGGGACTCCTACGAGCAGTACTTC; CDR3 protein: CASIASRRDSYEQYF; J gene: TRBJ2-7; V gene: TRBV7-8; D gene: .; clone size: few
CDR3 DNA: TGTGCCTGGAGTGTACTCGGGTCGGGGGATTACGAGCAGTACTTC; CDR3 protein: CAWSVLGSGDYEQYF; J gene: TRBJ2-7; V gene: TRBV30; D gene: .; clone size: few
CDR3 DNA: TGTGCCAGCGGGGACACCAATCAGCCCCAGCATTTT; CDR3 protein: CASGDTNQPQHF; J gene: TRBJ1-5; V gene: TRBV19; D gene: .; clone size: .
CDR3 DNA: TGTGCCAGCAGTGTGGGACAGGTAATCCTCAATCCGCTAGACGAGCAGTACTTC; CDR3 protein: CASSVGQVILNPLDEQYF; J gene: TRBJ2-7; V gene: TRBV6-1; D gene: TRBD1; clone size: few
CDR3 DNA: TGTGCCAGCAGCCCCACCCCGGACGGAAACACCATATATTTT; CDR3 protein: CASSPTPDGNTIYF; J gene: TRBJ1-3; V gene: TRBV9; D gene: .; clone size: few
CDR3 DNA: TGTGCCAGCAGCTTAAGGCGACCAGTAGAGGGAGATACGCAGTATTTT; CDR3 protein: CASSLRRPVEGDTQYF; J gene: TRBJ2-3; V gene: TRBV7-2; D gene: .; clone size: few
CDR3 DNA: TGTGCCAGCAGCCAAGGTCGCCTCCCCGAGCAGTACTTC; CDR3 protein: CASSQGRLPEQYF; J gene: TRBJ2-7; V gene: TRBV4-2; D gene: .; clone size: few